The 13 T cell receptor beta chains below all came from one sample that was sequenced in a study of cytomegalovirus exposure and HLA in healthy donors. PCR was performed using 60 Vbeta and 13 Jbeta primers. Here immunoSEQ multiplex PCR was the method, and the copy in TCRdb shows in-frame clones only, minus some. The repertoire table contains 38,000 or so clones. Material: PBMCs. These receptors were obtained from a man in his forties in good health and CMV-seropositive.

The rearrangement joins TRBV11-2 to TRBJ2-3; TRBD2 matches 7 bases. Germline V gene sequence: CDR1 SGHAT, CDR2 FQNNGV. J gave up 5 bases and V 4 bases, and 12 bases lay outside the gene matches. The length of the CDR3 is 16 residues. The CDR3 region is CASSSQLGGQGDTQYF. CDR3 in DNA: TGTGCCAGCAGCTCCCAGTTGGGAGGGCAGGGAGATACGCAGTATTTT.

V is TRBV7-6 and J is TRBJ2-5; D is possibly TRBD1 (8 bases). The CDR3 has 13 residues. Trimming removed 7 bases at V and 5 bases at J, with 14 bases between. Germline CDR1 and CDR2: SGHVS and FNYEAQ. DNA of the CDR3: TGTGCCAGCAACGGACAGGGAGGGGAGACCCAGTACTTC. It is translated as CASNGQGGETQYF.

The gene calls are TRBV30 and TRBJ1-6; D might be TRBD1 (5 bases). The V end was cut by 8 bases, the J end by 9 bases, with 23 bases between. From germline, CDR1 is GTSNPN and CDR2 SVGIG (reference sequence). There are 15 residues in the CDR3. The DNA for the CDR3 is TGTGCCGGACACCGGGACTCGGTTTTTAGTTCACCCCTCCACTTT. Translated, it gives CAGHRDSVFSSPLHF. Drawing the rest from reference TRBV30 and TRBJ1-6, the complete variable domain is SQTIHQWPATLVQPVGSPLSLECTVEGTSNPNLYWYRQAAGRGLQLLFYSVGIGQISSEVPQNLSASRPQDRQFILSSKKLLLSDSGFYLCAGHRDSVFSSPLHFGNGTRLTVT.

The chain recombines TRBV5-1 with TRBJ2-5; perhaps TRBD2 as D (7 bases). TRBJ2-7 explains the end of the DNA better; the J call may be wrong. The CDR3 runs to 15 residues. Looked up from germline, CDR1 is SGHRS and CDR2 is YFSETQ. As DNA, the CDR3 is TGCGCCAGCAGCCCGGGGGAGGGACAAACCTACGAGCAGTACTTC. It yields the protein CASSPGEGQTYEQYF.

The chain is built from TRBV27 and TRBJ2-3; the match to TRBD2 covers 7 bases. V lost 2 bases to trimming and J lost 1 base; unmatched junction nucleotides: 6. CDR1 and CDR2 from the germline V gene are MNHEY and SMNVEV (reference sequence). The CDR3 is made up of 16 amino acids. CDR3 amino acids: CASSLLGGYGTDTQYF. In DNA, the CDR3 is TGTGCCAGCAGTTTACTGGGAGGGTATGGCACAGATACGCAGTATTTT.

V and J are TRBV7-2 and TRBJ2-5, with 8 bases aligning to TRBD2. The CDR3 is made up of 16 amino acids. V gave up 5 bases and J gave up 2 bases; unmatched junction bases: 10. The V gene's germline CDR1 is SGHTA and CDR2 FQGNSA. CDR3 residues: CASSQNQRGSQETQYF. For the CDR3, the DNA is TGTGCCAGCAGCCAAAACCAGCGGGGGTCACAAGAGACCCAGTACTTC.

The chain carries TRBV2 and TRBJ1-5, with D maybe TRBD1 (5 bases). Germline V gives CDR1 SNHLY, CDR2 FYNNEI. Trimming removed 10 bases from V and 2 bases from J, with 18 bases in between. The CDR3 is 15 amino acids. In nucleotides, the CDR3 is TGTGCCACTTCGAGGGCCAGGGAGGGCAATCAGCCCCAGCATTTT. The encoded protein is CATSRAREGNQPQHF. The full variable domain, completed using reference TRBV2 and TRBJ1-5, is EPEVTQTPSHQVTQMGQEVILRCVPISNHLYFYWYRQILGQKVEFLVSFYNNEISEKSEIFDDQFSVERPDGSNFTLKIRSTKLEDSAMYFCATSRAREGNQPQHFGDGTRLSIL.

The V gene is TRBV19, the J gene TRBJ2-1, with 9 bases matching TRBD2. Germline V gene sequence: CDR1 LNHDA, CDR2 SQIVND (reference sequence). This CDR3 is built from 19 residues. Trimming at V came to 5 bases and at J to 4 bases, leaving 18 bases not matched to a gene. The CDR3 nucleotides are TGTGCCAGTAGTGGTCAACAGGGCGGGAGGGCCTTGGGGTACAATGAGCAGTTCTTC. Translated: CASSGQQGGRALGYNEQFF.

J is TRBJ2-3 and V is TRBV4-2; 11 nucleotides line up with TRBD2. There are 15 residues in the CDR3. Germline V gene sequence: CDR1 LGHNA, CDR2 YNFKEQ. V shed 3 bases and J 5 bases; nucleotides not matched to a gene: 4. CDR3 sequence reads: CASSQRGLAGDTQYF. The CDR3 region has the DNA TGTGCCAGCAGCCAGCGTGGACTAGCGGGAGATACGCAGTATTTT.

The rearrangement joins TRBV5-1 to TRBJ2-7; possible D gene TRBD2, 6 bases. The CDR3 has 15 amino acids. V was cut by 4 bases and J by 0 bases, with 14 bases left in between. The germline CDR1 and CDR2 sequences are SGHRS and YFSETQ. CDR3 nucleotides: TGCGCCAGCAGCGACTCTAGCGCTCGCTCCTACGAGCAGTACTTC. Its translation: CASSDSSARSYEQYF.

The V gene is TRBV18, the J gene TRBJ2-1; a weak D match, TRBD1 (5 bases). V was shortened by 3 bases and J by 0 bases, with 12 bases between the two germline ends. The CDR3 covers 16 residues. Germline lookup yields CDR1 KGHSH and CDR2 LQKENI. The CDR3 loop reads CASSPKQASSYNEQFF. CDR3 coding DNA: TGTGCCAGCTCACCTAAACAGGCCAGCTCCTACAATGAGCAGTTCTTC.

The CDR3 spells CASSLRGGTPNQPQHF. The CDR3 DNA follows: TGTGCCAGCAGTTTACGGGGGGGGACACCCAATCAGCCCCAGCATTTT. This chain links TRBV27 with TRBJ1-5; a possible D gene is TRBD1 (6 bases). The CDR3 is 16 residues long. Trimming pared 2 bases from V and 3 bases from J, leaving 14 bases between. CDR1 is MNHEY, CDR2 SMNVEV, per germline (reference sequence).

This chain joins TRBV6-6 and TRBJ2-5, with D tentatively TRBD2 (7 bases). The length of the CDR3 is 15 residues. V gave up 0 bases and J gave up 5 bases, with 13 bases separating them. CDR1 is MNHNY and CDR2 is SVGAGI in the germline V gene (reference sequence). The CDR3 sequence: CASSYSRGGSETQYF. The CDR3 nucleotides read TGTGCCAGCAGTTACTCGAGGGGGGGGAGTGAGACCCAGTACTTC.